This T cell receptor (beta chain) originates from a study of human T cells and chemical hapten exposure. A single record per CDR3 protein comes from TCRdb applying MiXCR to the RACE reads. The table shows over 100,000 distinct CDR3 sequences, with 9% to 9.5% occurring only once. Described time point: patch test 2, 6 weeks after DPC sensitization. Stated treatment: therapeutic diphenylcyclopropenone sensitization with weekly scalp DPC. Blood collection happened ahead of applying each patch test. Whole blood, unfractionated, served as the material for total RNA extraction. Regarding the study as a whole: Donors' alopecia may make their immune response differ from healthy people's.

The table lists this clonotype with a few counts. Its cognate antigen is unknown. The origin of this receptor is a woman in her thirties or forties with alopecia areata. Some clones in this sample may be carry-over from other donors' samples. Sequenced material: whole blood, taken in connection with sensitization to the hapten diphenylcyclopropenone (DPC).

The CDR3: CASSQLAGAGTDTQYF. CDR3 DNA: TGTGCCAGCAGCCAGTTGGCGGGTGCCGGGACAGATACGCAGTATTTT. This chain joins TRBV3-1 and TRBJ2-3; possible D gene TRBD2, 5 bases. Germline CDR1 and CDR2: LGHDT and YNNKEL (reference sequence). This CDR3 comprises 16 residues. The germline V and J ends were trimmed by 3 bases and 3 bases, with 16 bases remaining between them.